The 24 T cell receptor beta chains in this list originate from one sample, sequenced in a study of PD-1 blockade in classical Hodgkin lymphoma (dated by TCRdb to about 2020). Receptor amplification or capture employed the immunoSEQ multiplex PCR assay. TCRdb re-hosts the immuneACCESS table, in-frame sequences only. Its copies lack some clones; in the studies checked, an unresolved V gene accounts for under half of them, and the cause for the rest is not known. This sample holds some 28,000 clones; approximately 80% were observed only once. The top ten constitute around 18% of the sample. The sample's time point, from its label and the paper: cycle 4 day 1 (C4D1), after less than 7 weeks of nivolumab. Every trial patient had relapsed following autologous stem cell transplantation, and prior brentuximab vedotin exposure was what differed among cohorts A, B and C. This specimen was peripheral blood mononuclear cells (PBMCs), taken before the fourth cycle of nivolumab. These receptors were taken from a human donor with classical Hodgkin lymphoma.

The CDR3 DNA follows: TGCGCCAGCAGCCAAGGTATTCTTCGGGCCGCCGGCTCTGGAAACACCATATATTTT. This encodes CASSQGILRAAGSGNTIYF. The V call is TRBV4-1, the J call TRBJ1-3; D uncertain. From germline, CDR1 is MGHRA and CDR2 YSYEKL. This CDR3 is built from 19 residues. V was cut by 1 base and J by 0 bases, with 19 bases left in between.

The V and J genes are TRBV7-2 and TRBJ2-3; 10 nucleotides agree with TRBD2. Germline V gives CDR1 SGHTA, CDR2 FQGNSA. CDR3 length: 16 amino acids. V shed 1 base and J 4 bases; nucleotides not matched to a gene: 5. The CDR3 reads CASSLVGTSVADTQYF. In DNA form, the CDR3 reads TGTGCCAGCAGCTTAGTGGGGACTAGCGTGGCAGATACGCAGTATTTT.

To note about this clone: Its ends do not fully match the called genes, so a read error is possible. The rearrangement uses TRBV7-9 and TRBJ1-2; no reliable D call. Germline V CDR1 and CDR2: SEHNR, FQNEAQ (reference sequence). The length of the CDR3 is 12 residues. CDR3 region: CASSGLGPLALF. CDR3 nucleotides: TGTGCCAGCAGCGGGTTAGGGCCCCTTGCACTCTTC.

The chain carries TRBV5-8 and TRBJ1-5, with TRBD1 identical over 7 bases. V shed 4 bases and J 2 bases; nucleotides not matched to a gene: 9. CDR1 is SGHTS, CDR2 YDEGEE, per germline. The CDR3 consists of 16 residues. CDR3 DNA: TGTGCCAGCAGCCATTACAGGGGTGAGGGCAATCAGCCCCAGCATTTT. Protein product: CASSHYRGEGNQPQHF.

This chain joins TRBV7-9 and TRBJ2-5; 7 bases fit TRBD1. Unmatched junction bases numbered 3, after V lost 4 bases and J lost 1 base. This CDR3 has 14 residues. Germline lookup yields CDR1 SEHNR and CDR2 FQNEAQ (reference sequence). The CDR3 bases are TGTGCCAGCAGCTGGGGGACAGCCCAAGAGACCCAGTACTTC. This sequence encodes CASSWGTAQETQYF.

This chain joins TRBV18 and TRBJ1-2; weak D call: TRBD1 (6 bases). CDR3 length: 14 residues. The germline V and J ends were trimmed by 6 bases and 0 bases, with 11 bases remaining between them. The germline V gene encodes CDR1 KGHSH and CDR2 LQKENI. The CDR3 DNA follows: TGTGCCAGCTCCTTGGACAGAGCTAACTATGGCTACACCTTC. It codes for CASSLDRANYGYTF.

Only one count was recorded for this clone. V and J are TRBV4-2 and TRBJ1-1; D ambiguous. The V end was cut by 4 bases, the J end by 11 bases, with 14 bases between. Germline values: CDR1 LGHNA, CDR2 YNFKEQ. The CDR3 covers 12 residues. In DNA, the CDR3 is TGTGCCAGCAGCCGAGAGAGGATGGGGGCTTTCTTT. This sequence encodes CASSRERMGAFF.

The rearrangement links TRBV28 to TRBJ1-1; D not certain. Germline CDR1 and CDR2: MDHEN and SYDVKM. The CDR3 consists of 14 residues. Trimming pared 3 bases from V and 11 bases from J, leaving 19 bases between. This CDR3 is CASSFRPAGPRAFF. The CDR3 bases are TGTGCCAGCAGTTTCCGCCCAGCAGGTCCTAGGGCTTTCTTT.

The chain links TRBV14 to TRBJ1-2; D unresolved. The V end lost 1 base, the J end lost 4 bases, and 7 bases lay between the germline ends. This CDR3 has 13 amino acids. Germline values: CDR1 SGHDN, CDR2 FVKESK. CDR3 sequence (DNA): TGTGCCAGCAGCCAAGTGACTACCTATGGCTACACCTTC. Translating it yields CASSQVTTYGYTF.

The rearrangement uses TRBV27 and TRBJ2-3, with 8 nucleotides matching TRBD2. This CDR3 region has 16 residues. Losses at the gene ends were 2 bases for V and 5 bases for J; bases not matched to a gene: 9. Per the germline V gene, CDR1 is MNHEY and CDR2 is SMNVEV (reference sequence). This CDR3 is CASSLTAGVAVDTQYF. The CDR3 DNA is TGTGCCAGCAGTTTAACAGCGGGGGTGGCCGTAGATACGCAGTATTTT.

This chain connects TRBV23-1 to TRBJ2-2; D could derive from TRBD1 or TRBD2 (5 bases each). TRBV23-1 has ORF status, its function being uncertain. The CDR3 is made up of 13 amino acids. Trimming left V 8 bases short and J 1 base short, with 8 bases between. CDR3 coding DNA: TGCGCCAGCTGGGGGATGAACACCGGGGAGCTGTTTTTT. Protein sequence: CASWGMNTGELFF.

This clone was picked up one time. V is TRBV6-5 and J is TRBJ1-2, with D possibly TRBD1 on 6 matching bases. Trimming removed 6 bases at V and 7 bases at J, with 15 bases between. This CDR3 has 13 residues. CDR1 is MNHEY, CDR2 SVGAGI, per germline. The CDR3 protein is CASRLGQFGGYTF. CDR3 nucleotide sequence: TGTGCCAGCAGATTAGGACAGTTTGGTGGCTACACCTTC.

The rearrangement uses TRBV9 and TRBJ2-1; no definite D call. With 4 bases removed from V and 1 base from J, the gap between germline ends came to 12 bases. Germline V gene data show CDR1 as SGDLS and CDR2 as YYNGEE. CDR3 size: 15 residues. This chain's CDR3 is CASSPRYASYNEQFF. DNA of the CDR3: TGTGCCAGCAGCCCCCGGTACGCGTCCTACAATGAGCAGTTCTTC.

The chain combines TRBV7-2 with TRBJ2-5; no reliable D call. The V gene lost 3 bases and the J gene lost 2 bases, with 10 bases spanning the gap. CDR1 is SGHTA, CDR2 FQGNSA, per germline. The CDR3 spans 14 residues. CDR3 DNA: TGTGCCAGCAGCTTCAGTCCAGGTCAAGAGACCCAGTACTTC. Translated, it gives CASSFSPGQETQYF.

Only one count was recorded for this clone. The chain is built from TRBV6-5 and TRBJ2-3; D could derive from TRBD1 or TRBD2 (5 bases each). Per the germline V gene, CDR1 is MNHEY and CDR2 is SVGAGI. CDR3 length: 12 residues. Trimming stripped 8 bases from V and 2 bases from J, with 8 bases between. Here the CDR3 DNA reads TGTGCCAGCGTGGGGGTCACAGATACGCAGTATTTT. This encodes CASVGVTDTQYF.

The gene calls are TRBV5-5 and TRBJ1-5, with D maybe TRBD1 (6 bases). The CDR3 runs 15 residues. V was clipped by 2 bases and J by 3 bases, with 12 bases between them. Germline V gene lookup returns CDR1 SGHKS and CDR2 YYEKEE (reference sequence). In DNA, the CDR3 is TGTGCCAGCAGCTTTCAATCAGGGGCCAATCAGCCCCAGCATTTT. Its protein is CASSFQSGANQPQHF. Combining the CDR3 with reference TRBV5-5 and TRBJ1-5 gives the whole variable domain DAGVTQSPTHLIKTRGQQVTLRCSPISGHKSVSWYQQVLGQGPQFIFQYYEKEERGRGNFPDRFSARQFPNYSSELNVNALLLGDSALYLCASSFQSGANQPQHFGDGTRLSIL.

This sequence joins TRBV7-2 and TRBJ1-3; D is unresolved. This CDR3 region has 15 residues. V lost 4 bases, J lost 0 bases, and 10 bases lay in between. Per germline, CDR1 SGHTA and CDR2 FQGNSA. The CDR3, as DNA: TGTGCCAGCAGCTATGACCTATACTCTGGAAACACCATATATTTT. It yields the protein CASSYDLYSGNTIYF.

The chain has TRBV4-1 and TRBJ2-3, with a tentative D call TRBD2 (7 bases). Germline V CDR1 and CDR2: MGHRA, YSYEKL. Trimming left V 3 bases short and J 3 bases short, with 19 bases between. This CDR3 is built from 17 residues. The CDR3 reads CASSQGPRGRETDTQYF. CDR3 DNA: TGCGCCAGCAGCCAGGGGCCGCGGGGGCGTGAAACAGATACGCAGTATTTT.

The genes are TRBV4-1 and TRBJ2-1; 12 bases match TRBD2. The germline V gene encodes CDR1 MGHRA and CDR2 YSYEKL. The CDR3 runs 15 residues. The V gene end was trimmed by 0 bases and the J gene end by 9 bases; junction bases not matched to a gene: 3. The CDR3: CASSQDWTSGVEQFF. CDR3 coding DNA: TGCGCCAGCAGCCAAGATTGGACTAGCGGGGTTGAGCAGTTCTTC.

The CDR3 DNA reads TGTGCCAGCAGCTTAGTAGGAACTAGCCGCGGCTACGAGCAGTACTTC. Translation: CASSLVGTSRGYEQYF. The rearrangement joins TRBV7-8 to TRBJ2-7; D perhaps matches TRBD2 (6 bases). The germline V gene encodes CDR1 SGHVS and CDR2 FQNEAQ. V was clipped by 1 base and J by 3 bases, with 16 bases between them. This CDR3 region has 16 residues. Variable domain in full (rest from reference TRBV7-8 and TRBJ2-7): GAGVSQSPRYKVAKRGQDVALRCDPISGHVSLFWYQQALGQGPEFLTYFQNEAQLDKSGLPSDRFFAERPEGSVSTLKIQRTQQEDSAVYLCASSLVGTSRGYEQYFGPGTRLTVT.

The chain carries TRBV6-5 and TRBJ1-2; 8 bases match TRBD1. Unmatched junction bases numbered 7, after V lost 6 bases and J lost 1 base. This CDR3 comprises 15 residues. The germline gives CDR1 MNHEY, CDR2 SVGAGI. CDR3 region: CASSRTGQGNYGYTF. The CDR3 DNA reads as TGTGCCAGCAGCCGAACCGGACAGGGTAACTATGGCTACACCTTC.

V gene TRBV10-2 combines with J gene TRBJ1-1, with TRBD1 matching 7 bases. Germline-derived CDR1 and CDR2 are WSHSY and SAAADI. The CDR3 is 14 residues long. V shed 5 bases, J shed 2 bases, and the junction held 5 bases outside the gene matches. The CDR3 region has the DNA TGCGCCAGCAGTTTTGAGGGGGCAAACACTGAAGCTTTCTTT. This encodes CASSFEGANTEAFF.

The genes are TRBV5-4 and TRBJ2-5; no definite D call. CDR3 length: 15 amino acids. The V end lost 0 bases, the J end lost 8 bases, and 17 bases lay between the germline ends. Germline V gives CDR1 SGHNT, CDR2 YYREEE (reference sequence). CDR3 loop: CASSLANRPPGTQYF. CDR3 sequence (DNA): TGTGCCAGCAGCTTGGCCAACCGGCCCCCAGGTACCCAGTACTTC. Based on the CDR3 plus reference TRBV5-4 and TRBJ2-5, the full variable domain is ETGVTQSPTHLIKTRGQQVTLRCSSQSGHNTVSWYQQALGQGPQFIFQYYREEENGRGNFPPRFSGLQFPNYSSELNVNALELDDSALYLCASSLANRPPGTQYFGPGTRLLVL.

V and J are TRBV28 and TRBJ2-7; D uncertain. The germline V gene has CDR1 MDHEN and CDR2 SYDVKM. The CDR3 has 13 amino acids. The V end was cut by 6 bases, the J end by 2 bases, with 11 bases between. The CDR3 is CASRMVPTYEQYF. The CDR3 coding sequence is TGTGCCAGCAGAATGGTCCCAACCTACGAGCAGTACTTC.